The source of this T cell receptor beta chain is a study of blood T cell repertoires in COVID-19. Study-level background: Donors in the United States, Italy and Spain gave samples during acute or convalescent COVID-19. PBMCs, B-cell-depleted T cells, or T cells provided the cDNA or gDNA that made up the material.

CDR1 and CDR2 (germline): SGHTS, YDEGEE. The CDR3 length is 15 residues. Deletions cut 5 bases from V and 0 bases from J, with 12 bases between. Original analysis: Reference gene primer amplification yielded estimated nucleated cell counts. Assay used: immunoSEQ multiplex PCR; TCRdb lists only in-frame clones, some missing. D and trimming come from the DNA, and the V and J calls and clone size come from that table. The repertoire holds about 73,000 clones, with more than 65% as singletons. The clonotype was recovered from a human donor in a cohort sampled during active COVID-19. Specimen: peripheral blood. V gene TRBV5-8 combines with J gene TRBJ1-3; unclear D gene. The CDR3 here is CASRQRGDSGNTIYF. The CDR3 coding sequence is TGTGCCAGCAGACAACGGGGAGACTCTGGAAACACCATATATTTT.